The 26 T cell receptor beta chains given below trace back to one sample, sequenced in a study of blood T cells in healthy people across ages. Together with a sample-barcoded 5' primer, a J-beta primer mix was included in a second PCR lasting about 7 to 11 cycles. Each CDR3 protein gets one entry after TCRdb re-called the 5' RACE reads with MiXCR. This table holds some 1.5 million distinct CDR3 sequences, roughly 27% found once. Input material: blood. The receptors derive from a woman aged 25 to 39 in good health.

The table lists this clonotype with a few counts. CDR3 sequence (DNA): TGCGCCAGCAGCAAAACCACAGGGACGTCCTACAATGAGCAGTTCTTC. It yields the protein CASSKTTGTSYNEQFF. This chain joins TRBV4-1 and TRBJ2-1, with a possible D match to TRBD1 (6 bases). CDR3 length: 16 residues. The germline V and J ends were trimmed by 5 bases and 1 base, with 15 bases remaining between them. Germline V gene data show CDR1 as MGHRA and CDR2 as YSYEKL.

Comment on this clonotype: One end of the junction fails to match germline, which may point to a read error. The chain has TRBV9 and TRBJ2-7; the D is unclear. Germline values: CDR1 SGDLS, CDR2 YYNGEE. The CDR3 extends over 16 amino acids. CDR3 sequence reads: CASSLEGQTLSETQCF. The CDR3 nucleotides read TGTGCCAGCAGCCTGGAAGGGCAAACGCTTTCAGAGACCCAGTGCTTC.

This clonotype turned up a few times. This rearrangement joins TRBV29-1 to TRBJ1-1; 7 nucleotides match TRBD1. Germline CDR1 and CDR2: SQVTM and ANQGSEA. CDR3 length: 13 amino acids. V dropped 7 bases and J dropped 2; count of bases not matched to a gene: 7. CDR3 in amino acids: CSGKAGGNTEAFF. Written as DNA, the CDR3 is TGCAGCGGCAAAGCAGGGGGTAACACTGAAGCTTTCTTT. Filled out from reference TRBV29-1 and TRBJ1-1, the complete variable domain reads SAVISQKPSRDICQRGTSLTIQCQVDSQVTMMFWYRQQPGQSLTLIATANQGSEATYESGFVIDKFPISRPNLTFSTLTVSNMSPEDSSIYLCSGKAGGNTEAFFGQGTRLTVV.

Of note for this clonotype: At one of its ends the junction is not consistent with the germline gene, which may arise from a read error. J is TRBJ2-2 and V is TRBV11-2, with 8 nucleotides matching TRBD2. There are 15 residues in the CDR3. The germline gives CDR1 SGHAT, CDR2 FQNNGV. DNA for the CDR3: TGTGCCAGCATCTTAGCGGGGACGAACACCGGGGAGCTGTTTTTT. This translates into CASILAGTNTGELFF.

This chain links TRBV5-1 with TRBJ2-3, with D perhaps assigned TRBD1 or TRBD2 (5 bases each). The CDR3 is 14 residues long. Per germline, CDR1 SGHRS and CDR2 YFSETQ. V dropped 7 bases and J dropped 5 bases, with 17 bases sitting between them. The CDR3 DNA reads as TGCGCCAGCGGCCCCGGGACCCACCAAGATACGCAGTATTTT. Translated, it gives CASGPGTHQDTQYF.

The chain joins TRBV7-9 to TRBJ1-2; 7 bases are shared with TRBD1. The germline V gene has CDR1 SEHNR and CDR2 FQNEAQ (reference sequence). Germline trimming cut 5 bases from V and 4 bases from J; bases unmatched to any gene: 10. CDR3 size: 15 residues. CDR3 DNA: TGTGCCAGCAGCCTTACAGGGGCCCTCCCCTATGGCTACACCTTC. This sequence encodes CASSLTGALPYGYTF.

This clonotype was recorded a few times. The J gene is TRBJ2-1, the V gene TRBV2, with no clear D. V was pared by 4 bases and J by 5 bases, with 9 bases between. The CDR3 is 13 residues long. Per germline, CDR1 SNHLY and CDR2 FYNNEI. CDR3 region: CASSGTLNNEQFF. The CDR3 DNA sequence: TGTGCCAGCAGTGGGACGCTTAACAATGAGCAGTTCTTC. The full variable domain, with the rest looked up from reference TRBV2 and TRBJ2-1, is EPEVTQTPSHQVTQMGQEVILRCVPISNHLYFYWYRQILGQKVEFLVSFYNNEISEKSEIFDDQFSVERPDGSNFTLKIRSTKLEDSAMYFCASSGTLNNEQFFGPGTRLTVL.

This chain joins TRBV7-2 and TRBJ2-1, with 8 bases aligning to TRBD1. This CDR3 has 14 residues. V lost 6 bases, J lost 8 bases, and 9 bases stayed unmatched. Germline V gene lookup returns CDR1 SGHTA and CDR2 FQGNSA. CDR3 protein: CASSSGGGSDEQFF. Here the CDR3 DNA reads TGTGCCAGCAGTTCAGGGGGCGGATCCGATGAGCAGTTCTTC.

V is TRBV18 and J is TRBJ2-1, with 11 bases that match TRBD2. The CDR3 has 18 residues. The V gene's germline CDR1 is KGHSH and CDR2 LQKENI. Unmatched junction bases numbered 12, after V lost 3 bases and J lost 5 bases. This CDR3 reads CASSPGLAGGEANNEQFF. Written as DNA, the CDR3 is TGTGCCAGCTCACCTGGGCTAGCGGGAGGAGAGGCTAACAATGAGCAGTTCTTC.

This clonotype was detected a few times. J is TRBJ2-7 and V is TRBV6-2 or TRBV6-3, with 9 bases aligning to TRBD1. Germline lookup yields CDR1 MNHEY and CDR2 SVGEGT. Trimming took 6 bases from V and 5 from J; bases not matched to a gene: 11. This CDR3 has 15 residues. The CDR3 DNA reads TGTGCCAGCAGAGCGATCCGGGACAGGGCCCACGAGCAGTACTTC. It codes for CASRAIRDRAHEQYF.

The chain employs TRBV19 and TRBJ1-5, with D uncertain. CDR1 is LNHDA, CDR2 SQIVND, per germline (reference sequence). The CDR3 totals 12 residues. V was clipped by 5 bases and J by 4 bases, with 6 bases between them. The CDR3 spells CASSDPNQPQHF. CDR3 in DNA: TGTGCCAGTAGTGATCCAAATCAGCCCCAGCATTTT. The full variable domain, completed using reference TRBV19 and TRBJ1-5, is DGGITQSPKYLFRKEGQNVTLSCEQNLNHDAMYWYRQDPGQGLRLIYYSQIVNDFQKGDIAEGYSVSREKKESFPLTVTSAQKNPTAFYLCASSDPNQPQHFGDGTRLSIL.

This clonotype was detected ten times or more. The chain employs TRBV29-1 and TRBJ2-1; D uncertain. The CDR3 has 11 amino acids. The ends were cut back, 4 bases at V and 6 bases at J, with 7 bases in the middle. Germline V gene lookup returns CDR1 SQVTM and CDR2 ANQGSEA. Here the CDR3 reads CSVVLGNEQFF. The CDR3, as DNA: TGCAGCGTTGTGCTGGGCAATGAGCAGTTCTTC.

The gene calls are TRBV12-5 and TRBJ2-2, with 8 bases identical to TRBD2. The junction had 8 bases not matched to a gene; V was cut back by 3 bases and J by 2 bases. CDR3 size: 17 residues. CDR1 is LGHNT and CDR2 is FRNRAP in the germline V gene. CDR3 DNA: TGTGCTAGTGGTTTTATACGTAGCGGGGCTAACACCGGGGAGCTGTTTTTT. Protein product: CASGFIRSGANTGELFF.

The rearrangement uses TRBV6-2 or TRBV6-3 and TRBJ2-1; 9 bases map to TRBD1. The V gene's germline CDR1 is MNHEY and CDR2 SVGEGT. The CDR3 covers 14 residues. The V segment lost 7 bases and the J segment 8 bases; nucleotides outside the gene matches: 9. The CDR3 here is CASNRQGEGYEQFF. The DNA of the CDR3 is TGTGCCAGCAACAGACAGGGGGAGGGGTATGAGCAGTTCTTC.

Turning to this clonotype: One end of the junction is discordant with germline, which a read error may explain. This CDR3 reads CASSLSGSPPDMQYF. The CDR3 nucleotides are TGCGCCAGCAGCTTAAGCGGGAGTCCACCAGATATGCAGTATTTT. The gene calls are TRBV5-1 and TRBJ2-3, with TRBD2 matching 8 bases. Germline V gene data show CDR1 as SGHRS and CDR2 as YFSETQ. There are 15 residues in the CDR3.

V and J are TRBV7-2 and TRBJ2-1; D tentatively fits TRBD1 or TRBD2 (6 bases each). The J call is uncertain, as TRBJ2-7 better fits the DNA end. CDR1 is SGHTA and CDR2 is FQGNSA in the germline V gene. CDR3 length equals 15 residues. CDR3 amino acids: CASSSRPRRGDEQYF. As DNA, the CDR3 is TGTGCCAGCAGCTCCCGGCCCCGTAGGGGGGACGAGCAGTACTTC.

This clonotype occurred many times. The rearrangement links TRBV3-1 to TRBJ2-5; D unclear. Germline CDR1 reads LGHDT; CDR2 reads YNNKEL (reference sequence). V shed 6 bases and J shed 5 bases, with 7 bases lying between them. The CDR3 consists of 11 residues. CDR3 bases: TGTGCCAGCAGTAATGGGGAGACCCAGTACTTC. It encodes CASSNGETQYF.

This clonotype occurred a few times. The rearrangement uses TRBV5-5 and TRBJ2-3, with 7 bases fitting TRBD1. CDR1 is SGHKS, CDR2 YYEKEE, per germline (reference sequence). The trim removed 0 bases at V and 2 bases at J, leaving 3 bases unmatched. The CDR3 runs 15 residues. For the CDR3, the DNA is TGTGCCAGCAGCTTGGAACAGGGGATCACAGATACGCAGTATTTT. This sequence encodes CASSLEQGITDTQYF.

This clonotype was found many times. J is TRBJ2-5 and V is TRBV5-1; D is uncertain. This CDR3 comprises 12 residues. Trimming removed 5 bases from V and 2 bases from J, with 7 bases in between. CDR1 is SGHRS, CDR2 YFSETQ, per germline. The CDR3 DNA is TGCGCCAGCAGACTCGCGCAAGAGACCCAGTACTTC. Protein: CASRLAQETQYF.

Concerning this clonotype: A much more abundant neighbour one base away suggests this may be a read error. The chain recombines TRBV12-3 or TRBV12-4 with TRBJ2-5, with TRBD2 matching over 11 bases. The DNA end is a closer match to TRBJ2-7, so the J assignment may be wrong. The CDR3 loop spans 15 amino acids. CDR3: CASNPYGTSGYEQYF. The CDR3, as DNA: TGTGCCAGCAACCCATACGGGACTAGCGGCTACGAGCAGTACTTC.

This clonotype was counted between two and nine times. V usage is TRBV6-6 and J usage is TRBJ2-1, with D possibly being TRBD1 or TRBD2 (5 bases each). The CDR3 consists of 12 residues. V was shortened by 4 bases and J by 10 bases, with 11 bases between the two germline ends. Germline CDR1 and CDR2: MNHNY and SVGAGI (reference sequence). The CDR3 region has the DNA TGTGCCAGCAGTTCGGGGAAGGGGGAGCAGTTCTTC. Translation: CASSSGKGEQFF.

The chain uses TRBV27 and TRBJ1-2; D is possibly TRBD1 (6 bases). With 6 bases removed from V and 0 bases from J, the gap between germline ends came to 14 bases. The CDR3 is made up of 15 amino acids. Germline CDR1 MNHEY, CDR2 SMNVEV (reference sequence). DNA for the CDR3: TGTGCCAGCAGCCTGAGGGGGGCCTCTAACTATGGCTACACCTTC. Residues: CASSLRGASNYGYTF.

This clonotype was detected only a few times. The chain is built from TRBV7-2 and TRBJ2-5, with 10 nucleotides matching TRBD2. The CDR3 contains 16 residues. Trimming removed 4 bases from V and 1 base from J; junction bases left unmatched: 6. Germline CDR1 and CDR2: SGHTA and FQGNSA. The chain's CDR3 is CASSSSLAGAQETQYF. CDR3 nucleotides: TGTGCCAGCAGCTCCAGTCTAGCGGGAGCCCAAGAGACCCAGTACTTC.

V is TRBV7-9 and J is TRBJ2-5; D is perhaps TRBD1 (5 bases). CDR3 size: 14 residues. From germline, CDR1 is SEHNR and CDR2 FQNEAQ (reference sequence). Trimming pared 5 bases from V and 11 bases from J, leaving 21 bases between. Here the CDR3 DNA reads TGTGCCAGCAGCCAAGGTCTGGGGCGCGAAGAGCAGTACTTC. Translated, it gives CASSQGLGREEQYF.

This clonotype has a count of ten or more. The CDR3 DNA reads as TGCGCCAGCAGCTCAGCCGGGACCGGTGAGGGCATTCAGTACTTC. It translates to CASSSAGTGEGIQYF. The chain couples TRBV5-1 to TRBJ2-4; D assignment may be TRBD1 or TRBD2 (5 bases each). CDR1 is SGHRS and CDR2 is YFSETQ in the germline V gene. The CDR3 is made up of 15 amino acids. Trimming pared 3 bases from V and 9 bases from J, leaving 19 bases between. Based on the CDR3 plus reference TRBV5-1 and TRBJ2-4, the full variable domain is KAGVTQTPRYLIKTRGQQVTLSCSPISGHRSVSWYQQTPGQGLQFLFEYFSETQRNKGNFPGRFSGRQFSNSRSEMNVSTLELGDSALYLCASSSAGTGEGIQYFGAGTRLSVL.

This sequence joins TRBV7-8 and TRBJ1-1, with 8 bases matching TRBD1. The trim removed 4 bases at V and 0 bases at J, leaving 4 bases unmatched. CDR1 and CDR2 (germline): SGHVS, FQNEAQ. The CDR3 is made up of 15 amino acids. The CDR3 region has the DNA TGTGCCAGCAGCTGGGGGGACAGGTTGAACACTGAAGCTTTCTTT. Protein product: CASSWGDRLNTEAFF.